This is a list of T cell receptor beta chains from one sample in a study of cytomegalovirus exposure and HLA in healthy donors. The protocol was immunoSEQ multiplex PCR, while the TCRdb copy is restricted to in-frame clones and leaves out a portion. The table records approximately 96,000 clones, about 74% of them present only once. The sample consisted of PBMCs. The source of these receptors is a male donor in good health and CMV-seronegative. Both conserved end residues are part of each CDR3. Fields, in order: CDR3 length, D gene, clone size, V gene, CDR3 protein. D genes are given only for firm matches. Clone size is stated in some rows and not others, as once, few, many or a class when expanded.

13,.,.,TRBV7-6,CASSLNSNYGYTF
14,.,.,TRBV6-1,CASSKTGPGNTIYF
14,.,.,TRBV29-1,CSVVSGRLLYGYTF
18,.,.,TRBV12-5,CASGSGLNQGPRGDTQYF
15,.,.,TRBV7-8,CASTRGSGRTDTQYF
15,TRBD1,.,TRBV10-3,CAIRDPGQGADTQYF
13,TRBD1,.,TRBV5-8,CASSGTGNDEQYF
14,TRBD2,.,TRBV25-1,CASRTGRASNEQFF
14,TRBD1,.,TRBV5-1,CASSLTGSRFEQYF
13,TRBD2,.,TRBV30,CAWKWAGAGEQFF
15,TRBD1,.,TRBV5-1,CASSLETGSTGELFF
15,.,.,TRBV13,CASSLAGAEYNEQFF
12,.,.,TRBV6-4,CASSDRRGSYTF
15,TRBD2,.,TRBV18,CASSPPSGRYIEQYF
20,TRBD2,.,TRBV4-1,CASSHEGGPTSGRSTGELFF
12,TRBD2,.,TRBV6-6,CASSYSTRELYF
14,.,.,TRBV7-8,CASSLAQGTYEQYF
12,.,once,TRBV29-1,CSGQGRYTEAFF
11,TRBD1,few,TRBV30,CAGTGQETQYF
13,TRBD1,.,TRBV30,CAWGQGAHYGYTF
17,TRBD2,few,TRBV28,CASSFGASGRLTDTQYF
12,.,.,TRBV5-1,CASSPGNTEAFF
15,.,.,TRBV4-2,CASSQEGGPAQPQHF
13,.,.,TRBV5-1,CASSLTYDTEAFF
16,.,.,TRBV11-3,CASSLVAGAGTDTQYF
16,TRBD1,.,TRBV9,CASSAGDRGRVYGYTF
15,.,once,TRBV7-7,CASSPSRDSGNTIYF
14,.,few,TRBV6-1,CASTVSYSNQPQHF
14,.,.,TRBV6-1,CASRLGEGSHEQYF
14,.,.,TRBV10-3,CAISEAGRPYEQYF
15,TRBD1,.,TRBV19,CASSPWTGDNYGYTF
14,TRBD1,.,TRBV14,CASPPGQGQETQYF
13,.,.,TRBV6-5,CASSFQGVDTQYF
14,.,few,TRBV27,CASSLGGAPYEQYF
15,TRBD1,once,TRBV2,CASSPLGQGVSGYTF
15,.,once,TRBV7-9,CASSLGRGRQETQYF
15,TRBD1,once,TRBV27,CASSLHGTGDGIQYF
14,.,few,TRBV27,CASSLSSGFNEQYF
15,TRBD1,.,TRBV5-1,CASSHRQGAGTEAFF
15,.,few,TRBV11-2,CASSLGTESNQPQHF
15,.,.,TRBV7-9,CASSLIQGGPYEQYF
16,TRBD2,.,TRBV5-1,CASSGGLAGSTDTQYF
18,TRBD1,.,TRBV14,CASSQVRDRVANTGELFF
16,TRBD2,.,TRBV27,CASSPAAGGGYNEQFF
14,.,.,TRBV5-1,CASSLLEFYNEQFF
14,TRBD2,.,TRBV25-1,CASSGAGGAYEQYF
16,.,.,TRBV5-6,CASSSQLLGSNQPQHF
13,TRBD2,.,TRBV6-1,CASRPGGGREQYF
13,TRBD1,few,TRBV29-1,CSVPTGIGNTIYF
11,.,.,TRBV20-1,CSAAGLSEAFF
13,TRBD2,.,TRBV19,CASSPGLALEQYF
16,.,.,TRBV2,CASRDSSGSTGGGYTF
13,.,.,TRBV5-1,CASSPVVTGELFF
13,.,.,TRBV28,CASSLHRAGEQYF
15,.,.,TRBV25-1,CASSEFGGLQETQYF
16,.,.,TRBV27,CASSARLQAPNTEAFF
18,TRBD1,.,TRBV7-3,CASSEDRGPFLSGNTIYF
14,TRBD1,.,TRBV7-9,CASSQPGQGREQYF
15,TRBD2,.,TRBV19,CASSIVAGGSYEQYF